This TCR beta chain was sequenced during a study of OX40 agonist ivuxolimab in advanced cancers. Looking at the study overall: Enrolled patients in dose escalation had cancers that were hepatocellular carcinoma, melanoma, renal cell or head and neck cancer. Those enrolled were 82.7% male, with a mean age of around 57 years and ages from about 20 to 79.

The table lists this clone with a count of one. Its antigen remains unidentified. With V trimmed by 4 bases and J by 4 bases, 5 bases remained unmatched. CDR1 and CDR2 (germline): SNHLY, FYNNEI. This CDR3 is built from 14 residues. Study-level findings and limits: Still undetermined is the antigen specificity of the expanded peripheral T cells. Expanded clones tended on average to be more numerous among CD8+ T cells than CD4+.

This table comes from immunoSEQ multiplex PCR, and its TCRdb copy is limited to in-frame clones, with some not included. The sample includes 55,000 to 60,000 clones, 84% seen only once; the top ten take 0.5% to 0.7%. The clonotype comes from an adult with an advanced solid tumor such as melanoma, head and neck, liver or kidney cancer. The rearrangement uses TRBV2 and TRBJ2-7, with 9 positions matching TRBD1. The specimen comprised CD4+ or CD8+ T cells sorted from blood, sampled in a trial of the OX40 agonist ivuxolimab. The CDR3, as DNA: TGTGCCAGCAGTGGACAGGGGGTAATATACGAGCAGTACTTC. Translation: CASSGQGVIYEQYF.